Below, 17 T cell receptor beta chains from the same sample are listed, as sequenced in a study of a mutant IDH1 vaccine in newly diagnosed glioma. Specified time point: week 23, last vaccination. Vaccination comprised doses that each held 300 ug of mutant IDH1 20-mer peptide, plus topical imiquimod. These receptors' antigens are unknown. Data came from immunoSEQ multiplex PCR; TCRdb stores just in-frame clones and leaves some out. The repertoire holds 77,000 or so clones, with 85% to 90% as singletons. The specimen was PBMCs, collected from a glioma patient whose treatment included an IDH1 peptide vaccine. These receptors originate from a woman in her 50s with glioma.

This chain uses TRBV28 with TRBJ2-7; 8 nucleotides agree with TRBD2. V was clipped by 6 bases and J by 6 bases; unmatched bases: 10. This CDR3 region has 14 residues. The germline V gene has CDR1 MDHEN and CDR2 SYDVKM. DNA for the CDR3: TGTGCCAGCAGGACCGGGACTAGTGTTCTCGAGCAGTACTTC. It translates to CASRTGTSVLEQYF.

This clone has just one count. This sequence joins TRBV5-1 and TRBJ1-1; D gene unclear. Germline V CDR1 and CDR2: SGHRS, YFSETQ. The V end was cut by 1 base, the J end by 1 base, with 8 bases between. This CDR3 is built from 14 residues. The CDR3 sequence: CASSLRPGNTEAFF. In DNA form, the CDR3 reads TGCGCCAGCAGCTTGAGGCCGGGGAACACTGAAGCTTTCTTT.

The CDR3 region is CASSKGQGTYEQYF. The DNA for the CDR3 is TGTGCCAGCAGCAAGGGACAGGGGACCTACGAGCAGTACTTC. The chain combines TRBV11-2 with TRBJ2-7; 10 bases are shared with TRBD1. V shed 5 bases, J shed 2 bases, and the junction held 3 bases outside the gene matches. The germline V gene encodes CDR1 SGHAT and CDR2 FQNNGV. The CDR3 covers 14 residues. Full variable domain (outside the CDR3, taken from reference TRBV11-2 and TRBJ2-7): EAGVAQSPRYKIIEKRQSVAFWCNPISGHATLYWYQQILGQGPKLLIQFQNNGVVDDSQLPKDRFSAERLKGVDSTLKIQPAKLEDSAVYLCASSKGQGTYEQYFGPGTRLTVT.

The chain is built from TRBV23-1 and TRBJ2-7; D might be TRBD1 (7 bases). TRBV23-1 is filed as an ORF, its function uncertain. The CDR3 sequence is 13 residues long. With 4 bases removed from V and 7 bases from J, the gap between germline ends came to 14 bases. The CDR3 nucleotides read TGCGCCAGCAGTCGATCTTCAGGGGGGGAGCAGTACTTC. Protein sequence: CASSRSSGGEQYF.

The chain couples TRBV7-2 to TRBJ1-5; D is perhaps TRBD1 (5 bases). V lost 1 base and J 5 bases, leaving 12 bases between the germline ends. The CDR3 is 15 amino acids. Germline-derived CDR1 and CDR2 are SGHTA and FQGNSA. CDR3 DNA sequence: TGTGCCAGCAGCTTAGTGTCAGGGCCGGATCAGCCCCAGCATTTT. This encodes CASSLVSGPDQPQHF.

There are a few counts of this clone. The chain is built from TRBV15 and TRBJ2-7, with TRBD1 matching over 10 bases. Germline CDR1 LNHNV, CDR2 YYDKDF (reference sequence). With 2 bases clipped from V and 2 bases from J, the junction kept 6 bases outside the gene matches. The CDR3 covers 16 residues. CDR3 protein: CATSRPGQGSAYEQYF. The DNA for the CDR3 is TGTGCCACCAGCAGACCGGGACAGGGGTCCGCCTACGAGCAGTACTTC.

The V call is TRBV5-4, the J call TRBJ1-1; D remains ambiguous. The CDR3 has 13 amino acids. Germline values: CDR1 SGHNT, CDR2 YYREEE (reference sequence). V was pared by 0 bases and J by 5 bases, with 8 bases between. The CDR3 DNA reads as TGTGCCAGCAGCTTGGACTTTTTGACTGAAGCTTTCTTT. It encodes CASSLDFLTEAFF.

This clone appeared a few times. CDR3 bases: TGTGCCAGCAGCAACCACTCTGGGGAGCAGTTCTTC. This sequence encodes CASSNHSGEQFF. The chain uses TRBV21-1 and TRBJ2-1. TRBV21-1 has pseudogene status. The CDR3 extends over 12 amino acids.

The V and J genes are TRBV18 and TRBJ1-1; D is unresolved. Germline CDR1 and CDR2: KGHSH and LQKENI. The CDR3 has 14 residues. V was pared by 4 bases and J by 4 bases, with 13 bases between. Written as DNA, the CDR3 is TGTGCCAGCTCACTGTCAAAGGGAGGCACTGAAGCTTTCTTT. This codes for CASSLSKGGTEAFF.

The V and J genes are TRBV10-1 and TRBJ2-7; the match to TRBD1 covers 7 bases. Germline lookup yields CDR1 WNHNN and CDR2 SYGVQD (reference sequence). V shed 2 bases and J 2 bases; nucleotides not matched to a gene: 3. CDR3 size: 14 residues. The CDR3 sequence: CASSETGAAYEQYF. DNA for the CDR3: TGCGCCAGCAGTGAGACAGGGGCGGCCTACGAGCAGTACTTC.

The chain has TRBV2 and TRBJ2-1, with D unresolved. Germline-derived CDR1 and CDR2 are SNHLY and FYNNEI. Between the trimmed V and J ends, which lost 4 bases and 2 bases, there was a span of 9 bases. CDR3 length: 14 residues. CDR3 sequence: CASSVGAAYNEQFF. The CDR3 bases are TGTGCCAGCAGTGTTGGTGCTGCCTACAATGAGCAGTTCTTC.

The chain's CDR3 is CAISEEDRGEIKETQYF. The CDR3, as DNA: TGTGCCATCAGTGAGGAGGACAGGGGCGAGATTAAAGAGACCCAGTACTTC. V and J are TRBV10-3 and TRBJ2-5; 9 bases fit TRBD1. Germline CDR1 is ENHRY and CDR2 is SYGVKD. This CDR3 spans 17 amino acids. The trim removed 2 bases at V and 3 bases at J, leaving 10 bases unmatched.

This clone has just a few counts. This CDR3 is CASSSRGGPNTGELFF. Here the CDR3 DNA reads TGTGCCAGCAGCTCCCGGGGGGGGCCAAACACCGGGGAGCTGTTTTTT. V usage is TRBV7-9 and J usage is TRBJ2-2; 8 positions agree with TRBD2. Germline CDR1 reads SEHNR; CDR2 reads FQNEAQ (reference sequence). The V and J ends lost 4 bases and 2 bases, in that order; junction bases with no gene match: 6. The CDR3 length is 16 residues.

The V call is TRBV11-2, the J call TRBJ2-4, with TRBD2 identical over 12 bases. Germline CDR1 is SGHAT and CDR2 is FQNNGV. The trim removed 0 bases at V and 1 base at J, leaving 10 bases unmatched. This CDR3 comprises 20 residues. CDR3 protein: CASSLEYFLAGGPAKNIQYF. The CDR3 DNA reads TGTGCCAGCAGCTTAGAGTATTTTCTAGCGGGAGGGCCTGCCAAAAACATTCAGTACTTC.

The genes are TRBV28 and TRBJ2-2; D call uncertain. CDR1 MDHEN and CDR2 SYDVKM come from the germline V gene. Trimming removed 7 bases from V and 0 bases from J, with 6 bases in between. The CDR3 is 13 residues long. For the CDR3, the DNA is TGTGCCAGCACCGATCCGAACACCGGGGAGCTGTTTTTT. It is translated as CASTDPNTGELFF.

The chain uses TRBV5-4 and TRBJ2-3; possible D gene TRBD2, 5 bases. This CDR3 contains 16 residues. Trimming stripped 1 base from V and 6 bases from J, with 18 bases between. Germline V gives CDR1 SGHNT, CDR2 YYREEE (reference sequence). The CDR3 nucleotides read TGTGCCAGCAGCTTGAAGAGTGCCCTGGAGGCGGATACGCAGTATTTT. It specifies CASSLKSALEADTQYF.

In its sample, this clone was seen a few times. The chain links TRBV27 to TRBJ1-3; weak D call: TRBD1 (5 bases). The CDR3 runs 13 residues. Germline V gene data show CDR1 as MNHEY and CDR2 as SMNVEV (reference sequence). Trimming cost V 3 bases and J 2 bases, with 5 bases left between them. The CDR3, as DNA: TGTGCCAGCAGTTTGGGGCCTGGAAACACCATATATTTT. Translation: CASSLGPGNTIYF.